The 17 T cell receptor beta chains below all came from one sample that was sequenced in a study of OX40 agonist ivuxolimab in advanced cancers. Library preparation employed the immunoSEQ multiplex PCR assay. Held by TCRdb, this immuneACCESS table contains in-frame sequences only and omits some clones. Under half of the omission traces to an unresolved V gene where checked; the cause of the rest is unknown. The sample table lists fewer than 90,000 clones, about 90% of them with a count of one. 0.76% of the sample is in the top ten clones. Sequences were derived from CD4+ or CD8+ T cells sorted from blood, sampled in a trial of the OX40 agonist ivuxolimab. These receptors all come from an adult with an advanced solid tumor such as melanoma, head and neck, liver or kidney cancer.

The CDR3 DNA follows: TGTGCCAGCAGCCCCGGACTAGCGGAGGGAAATACGCAGTATTTT. Translation: CASSPGLAEGNTQYF. The chain recombines TRBV7-3 with TRBJ2-3; TRBD2 aligns across 10 bases. Trimming took 5 bases from V and 7 from J; bases not matched to a gene: 9. CDR3 size: 15 residues. CDR1 and CDR2 from the germline V gene are SGHTA and FQGTGA.

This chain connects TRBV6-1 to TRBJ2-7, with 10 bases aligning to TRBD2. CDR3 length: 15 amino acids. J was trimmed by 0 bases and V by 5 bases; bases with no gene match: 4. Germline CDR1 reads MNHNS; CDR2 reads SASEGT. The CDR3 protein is CASSSSGGNSYEQYF. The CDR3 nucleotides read TGTGCCAGCAGTTCTAGCGGGGGAAACTCCTACGAGCAGTACTTC.

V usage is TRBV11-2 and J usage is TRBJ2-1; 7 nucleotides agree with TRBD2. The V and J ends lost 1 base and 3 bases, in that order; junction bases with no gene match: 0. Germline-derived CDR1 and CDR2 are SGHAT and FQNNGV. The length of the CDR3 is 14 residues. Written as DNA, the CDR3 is TGTGCCAGCAGCTTAGCGGGAGGCTACAATGAGCAGTTCTTC. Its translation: CASSLAGGYNEQFF.

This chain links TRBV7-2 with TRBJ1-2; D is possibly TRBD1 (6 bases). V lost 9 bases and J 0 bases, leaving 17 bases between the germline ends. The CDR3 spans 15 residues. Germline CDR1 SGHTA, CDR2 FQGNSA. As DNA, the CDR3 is TGTGCCAGTAGATGGGACAAAAACCCTAACTATGGCTACACCTTC. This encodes CASRWDKNPNYGYTF.

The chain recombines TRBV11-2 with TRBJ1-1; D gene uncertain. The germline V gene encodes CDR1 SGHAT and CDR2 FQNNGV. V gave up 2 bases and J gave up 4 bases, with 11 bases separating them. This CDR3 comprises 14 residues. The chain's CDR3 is CASSLQGLVTEAFF. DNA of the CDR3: TGTGCCAGCAGCTTACAAGGGTTGGTCACTGAAGCTTTCTTT. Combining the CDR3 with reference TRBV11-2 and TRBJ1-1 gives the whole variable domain EAGVAQSPRYKIIEKRQSVAFWCNPISGHATLYWYQQILGQGPKLLIQFQNNGVVDDSQLPKDRFSAERLKGVDSTLKIQPAKLEDSAVYLCASSLQGLVTEAFFGQGTRLTVV.

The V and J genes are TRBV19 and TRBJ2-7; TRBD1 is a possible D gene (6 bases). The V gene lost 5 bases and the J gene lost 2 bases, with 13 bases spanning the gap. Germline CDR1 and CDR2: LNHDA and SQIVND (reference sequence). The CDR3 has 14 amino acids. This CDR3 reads CASSSQQGPYEQYF. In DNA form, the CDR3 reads TGTGCCAGTAGTTCCCAACAGGGACCCTACGAGCAGTACTTC.

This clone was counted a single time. CDR3 nucleotide sequence: TGTGCCAGCAGCTTAAGCGGGGGGACCCAGTACGAGCAGTACTTC. Translating gives CASSLSGGTQYEQYF. The rearrangement joins TRBV7-3 to TRBJ2-7; TRBD2 matches at 8 bases. V lost 1 base, J lost 4 bases, and 6 bases stayed unmatched. CDR3 length: 15 amino acids. Germline CDR1 reads SGHTA; CDR2 reads FQGTGA.

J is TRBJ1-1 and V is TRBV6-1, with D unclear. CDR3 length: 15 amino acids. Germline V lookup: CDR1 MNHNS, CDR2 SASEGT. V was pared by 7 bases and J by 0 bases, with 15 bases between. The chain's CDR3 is CASKDSSIMNTEAFF. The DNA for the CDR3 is TGTGCCAGCAAGGATTCGTCTATTATGAACACTGAAGCTTTCTTT.

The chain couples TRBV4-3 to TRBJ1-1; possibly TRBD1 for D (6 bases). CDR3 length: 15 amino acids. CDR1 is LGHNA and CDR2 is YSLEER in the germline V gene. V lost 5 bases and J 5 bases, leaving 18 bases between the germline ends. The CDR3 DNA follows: TGCGCCAGCAGCGCCTACGGGGGGGCGCGAACTGAAGCTTTCTTT. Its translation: CASSAYGGARTEAFF.

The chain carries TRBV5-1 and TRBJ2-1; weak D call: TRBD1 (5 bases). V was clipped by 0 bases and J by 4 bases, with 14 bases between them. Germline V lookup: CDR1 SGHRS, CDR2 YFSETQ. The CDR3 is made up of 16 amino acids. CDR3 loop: CASSLDQGGSYNEQFF. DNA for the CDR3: TGCGCCAGCAGCTTGGATCAGGGTGGCTCGTACAATGAGCAGTTCTTC.

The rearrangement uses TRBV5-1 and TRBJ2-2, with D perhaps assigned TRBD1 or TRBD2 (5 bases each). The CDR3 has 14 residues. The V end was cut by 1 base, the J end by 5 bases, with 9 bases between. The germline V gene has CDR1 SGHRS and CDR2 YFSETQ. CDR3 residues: CASSLRGDTGELFF. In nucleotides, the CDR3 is TGCGCCAGCAGCTTGAGAGGGGATACCGGGGAGCTGTTTTTT. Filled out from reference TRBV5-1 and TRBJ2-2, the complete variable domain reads KAGVTQTPRYLIKTRGQQVTLSCSPISGHRSVSWYQQTPGQGLQFLFEYFSETQRNKGNFPGRFSGRQFSNSRSEMNVSTLELGDSALYLCASSLRGDTGELFFGEGSRLTVL.

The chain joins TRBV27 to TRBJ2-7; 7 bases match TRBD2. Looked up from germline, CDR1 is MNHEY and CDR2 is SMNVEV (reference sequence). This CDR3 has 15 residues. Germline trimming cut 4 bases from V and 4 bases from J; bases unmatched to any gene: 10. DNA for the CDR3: TGTGCCAGCAGTTGGAGGGAGGGGACTTCTTACGAGCAGTACTTC. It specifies CASSWREGTSYEQYF.

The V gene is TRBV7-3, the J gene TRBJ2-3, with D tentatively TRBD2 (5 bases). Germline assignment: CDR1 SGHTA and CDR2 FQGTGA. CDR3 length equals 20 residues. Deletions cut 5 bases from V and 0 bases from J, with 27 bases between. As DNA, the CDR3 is TGTGCCAGCAGCCTTAATTCTGTCGCTTCGGCGGGCACTAGCACAGATACGCAGTATTTT. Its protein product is CASSLNSVASAGTSTDTQYF.

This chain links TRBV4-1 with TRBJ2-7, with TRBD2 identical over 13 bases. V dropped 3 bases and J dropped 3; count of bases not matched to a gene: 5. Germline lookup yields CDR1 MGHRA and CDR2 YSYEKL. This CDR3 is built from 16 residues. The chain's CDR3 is CASSHMGLAGSYEQYF. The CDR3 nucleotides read TGCGCCAGCAGCCACATGGGACTAGCGGGAAGCTACGAGCAGTACTTC.

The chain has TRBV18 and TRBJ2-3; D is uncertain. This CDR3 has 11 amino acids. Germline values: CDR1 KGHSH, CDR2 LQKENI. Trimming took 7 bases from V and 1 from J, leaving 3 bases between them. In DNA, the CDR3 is TGTGCCAGCTGGGGCACAGATACGCAGTATTTT. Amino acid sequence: CASWGTDTQYF. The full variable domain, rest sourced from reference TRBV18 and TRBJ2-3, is NAGVMQNPRHLVRRRGQEARLRCSPMKGHSHVYWYRQLPEEGLKFMVYLQKENIIDESGMPKERFSAEFPKEGPSILRIQQVVRGDSAAYFCASWGTDTQYFGPGTRLTVL.

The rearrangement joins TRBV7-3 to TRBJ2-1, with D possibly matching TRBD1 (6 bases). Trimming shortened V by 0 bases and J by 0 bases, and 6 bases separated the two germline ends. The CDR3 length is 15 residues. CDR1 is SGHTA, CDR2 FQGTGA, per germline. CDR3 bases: TGTGCCAGCAGCTTAACCAGGGGCTCCTACAATGAGCAGTTCTTC. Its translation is CASSLTRGSYNEQFF.

The DNA of the CDR3 is TGTGCCAGCAGCCAGGTGCGAGGGAGGGAGCTGTTTTTT. Its translation is CASSQVRGRELFF. The J gene is TRBJ2-2, the V gene TRBV14; maybe TRBD2 (5 bases). Trimming took 3 bases from V and 9 from J, leaving 11 bases between them. There are 13 residues in the CDR3. Germline V CDR1 and CDR2: SGHDN, FVKESK.